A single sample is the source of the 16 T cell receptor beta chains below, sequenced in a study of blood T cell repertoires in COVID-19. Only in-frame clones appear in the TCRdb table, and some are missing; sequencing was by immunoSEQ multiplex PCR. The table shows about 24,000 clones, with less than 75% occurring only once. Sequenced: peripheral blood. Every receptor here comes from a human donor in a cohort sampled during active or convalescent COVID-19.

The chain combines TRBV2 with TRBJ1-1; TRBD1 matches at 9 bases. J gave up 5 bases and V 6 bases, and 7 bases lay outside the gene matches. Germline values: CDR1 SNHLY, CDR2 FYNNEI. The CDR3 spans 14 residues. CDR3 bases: TGTGCCAGCAGAAACAGGGGGCGCCTGACTGAAGCTTTCTTT. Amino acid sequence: CASRNRGRLTEAFF. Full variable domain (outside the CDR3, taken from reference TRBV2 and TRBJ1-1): EPEVTQTPSHQVTQMGQEVILRCVPISNHLYFYWYRQILGQKVEFLVSFYNNEISEKSEIFDDQFSVERPDGSNFTLKIRSTKLEDSAMYFCASRNRGRLTEAFFGQGTRLTVV.

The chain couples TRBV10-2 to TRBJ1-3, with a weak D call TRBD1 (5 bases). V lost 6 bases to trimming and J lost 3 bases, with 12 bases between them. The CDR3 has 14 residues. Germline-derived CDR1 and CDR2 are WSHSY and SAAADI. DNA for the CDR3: TGCGCCAGCAGCCGGGGGATAGATGGAAACACCATATATTTT. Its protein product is CASSRGIDGNTIYF.

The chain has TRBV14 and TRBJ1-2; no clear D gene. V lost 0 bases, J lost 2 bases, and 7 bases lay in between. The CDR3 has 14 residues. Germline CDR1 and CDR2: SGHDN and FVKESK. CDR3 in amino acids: CASSQDAQNYGYTF. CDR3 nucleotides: TGTGCCAGCAGCCAAGATGCTCAGAACTATGGCTACACCTTC.

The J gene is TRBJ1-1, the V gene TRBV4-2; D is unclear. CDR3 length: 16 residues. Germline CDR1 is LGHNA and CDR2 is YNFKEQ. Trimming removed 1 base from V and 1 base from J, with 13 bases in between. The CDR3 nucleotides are TGTGCCAGCAGCCAAGGGCACATCGGGGAGAACACTGAAGCTTTCTTT. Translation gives CASSQGHIGENTEAFF.

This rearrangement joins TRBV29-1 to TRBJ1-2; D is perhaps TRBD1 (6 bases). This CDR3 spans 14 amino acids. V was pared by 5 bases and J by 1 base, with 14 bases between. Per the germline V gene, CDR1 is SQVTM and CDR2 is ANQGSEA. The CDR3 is CSVLATGYNYGYTF. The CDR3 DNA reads TGCAGCGTTCTAGCAACAGGGTATAACTATGGCTACACCTTC.

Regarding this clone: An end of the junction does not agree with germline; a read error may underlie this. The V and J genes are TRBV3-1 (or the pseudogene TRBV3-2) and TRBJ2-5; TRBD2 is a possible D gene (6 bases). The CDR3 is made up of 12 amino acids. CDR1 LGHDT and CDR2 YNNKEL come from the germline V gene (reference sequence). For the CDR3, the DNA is TGTGCCAGCAGGGGAGGTACCGGGAAGTCTGACTTC. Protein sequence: CASRGGTGKSDF.

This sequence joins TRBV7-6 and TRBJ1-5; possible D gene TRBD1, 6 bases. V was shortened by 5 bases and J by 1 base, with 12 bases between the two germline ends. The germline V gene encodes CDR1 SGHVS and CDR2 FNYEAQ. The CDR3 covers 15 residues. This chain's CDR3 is CASSQGTGSNQPQHF. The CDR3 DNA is TGTGCCAGCAGCCAGGGGACGGGGAGCAATCAGCCCCAGCATTTT.

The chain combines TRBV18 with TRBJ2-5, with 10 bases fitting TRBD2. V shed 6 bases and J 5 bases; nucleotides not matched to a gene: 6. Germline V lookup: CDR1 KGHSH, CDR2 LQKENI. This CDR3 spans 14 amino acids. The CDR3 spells CASSPLAGDETQYF. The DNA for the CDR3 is TGTGCCAGCTCCCCCCTAGCGGGAGATGAGACCCAGTACTTC.

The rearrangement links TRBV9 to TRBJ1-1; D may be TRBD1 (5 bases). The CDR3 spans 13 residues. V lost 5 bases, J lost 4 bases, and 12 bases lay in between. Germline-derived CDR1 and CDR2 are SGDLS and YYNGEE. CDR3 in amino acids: CASSGLRGTEAFF. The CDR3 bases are TGTGCCAGCAGTGGCCTTAGGGGCACTGAAGCTTTCTTT.

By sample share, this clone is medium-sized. The CDR3 here is CASNAGRAYEQYF. The CDR3 coding sequence is TGTGCCAGTAATGCGGGCAGAGCCTACGAGCAGTACTTC. The rearrangement links TRBV19 to TRBJ2-7, with a tentative D call TRBD2 (5 bases). This CDR3 has 13 residues. The germline V and J ends were trimmed by 7 bases and 2 bases, with 12 bases remaining between them. CDR1 and CDR2 from the germline V gene are LNHDA and SQIVND (reference sequence).

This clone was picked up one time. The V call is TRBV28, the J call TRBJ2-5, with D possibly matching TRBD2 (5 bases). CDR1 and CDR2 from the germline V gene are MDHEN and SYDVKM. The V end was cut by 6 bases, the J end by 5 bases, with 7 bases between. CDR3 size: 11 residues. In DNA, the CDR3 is TGTGCCAGCAGGAGAGGGGAGACCCAGTACTTC. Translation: CASRRGETQYF.

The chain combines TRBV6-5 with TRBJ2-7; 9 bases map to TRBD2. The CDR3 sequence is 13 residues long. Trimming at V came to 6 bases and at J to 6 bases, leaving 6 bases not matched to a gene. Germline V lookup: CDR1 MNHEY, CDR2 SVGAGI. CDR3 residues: CASSAGLAVEQYF. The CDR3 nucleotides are TGTGCCAGCAGCGCGGGACTAGCTGTCGAGCAGTACTTC.

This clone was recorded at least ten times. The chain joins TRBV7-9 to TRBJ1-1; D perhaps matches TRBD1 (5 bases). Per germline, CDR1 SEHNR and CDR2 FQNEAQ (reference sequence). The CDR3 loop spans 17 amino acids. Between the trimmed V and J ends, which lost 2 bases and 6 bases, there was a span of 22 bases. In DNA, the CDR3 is TGTGCCAGCAGCTTACATTCGACAGTTGAGAGTACGGCTGAAGCTTTCTTT. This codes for CASSLHSTVESTAEAFF. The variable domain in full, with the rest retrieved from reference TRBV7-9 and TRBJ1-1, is DTGVSQNPRHKITKRGQNVTFRCDPISEHNRLYWYRQTLGQGPEFLTYFQNEAQLEKSRLLSDRFSAERPKGSFSTLEIQRTEQGDSAMYLCASSLHSTVESTAEAFFGQGTRLTVV.

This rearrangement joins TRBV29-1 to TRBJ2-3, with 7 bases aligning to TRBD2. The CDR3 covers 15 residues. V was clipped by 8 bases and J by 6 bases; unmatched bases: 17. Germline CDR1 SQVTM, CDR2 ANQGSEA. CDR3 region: CSTPLGAGSRDTQYF. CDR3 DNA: TGCAGCACCCCTTTGGGAGCGGGGTCGAGGGATACGCAGTATTTT.

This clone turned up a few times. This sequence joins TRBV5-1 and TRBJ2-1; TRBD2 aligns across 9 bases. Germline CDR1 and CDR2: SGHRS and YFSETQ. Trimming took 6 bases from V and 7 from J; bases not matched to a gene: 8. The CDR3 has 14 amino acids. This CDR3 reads CASTAGGPENEQFF. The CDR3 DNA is TGCGCCAGCACGGCGGGGGGGCCGGAGAATGAGCAGTTCTTC.

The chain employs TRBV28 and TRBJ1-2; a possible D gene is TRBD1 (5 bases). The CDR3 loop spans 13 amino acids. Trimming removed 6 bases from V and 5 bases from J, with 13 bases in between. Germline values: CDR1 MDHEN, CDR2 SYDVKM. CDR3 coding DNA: TGTGCCAGCAGCCCCGGGACTAGTTATGGCTACACCTTC. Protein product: CASSPGTSYGYTF.